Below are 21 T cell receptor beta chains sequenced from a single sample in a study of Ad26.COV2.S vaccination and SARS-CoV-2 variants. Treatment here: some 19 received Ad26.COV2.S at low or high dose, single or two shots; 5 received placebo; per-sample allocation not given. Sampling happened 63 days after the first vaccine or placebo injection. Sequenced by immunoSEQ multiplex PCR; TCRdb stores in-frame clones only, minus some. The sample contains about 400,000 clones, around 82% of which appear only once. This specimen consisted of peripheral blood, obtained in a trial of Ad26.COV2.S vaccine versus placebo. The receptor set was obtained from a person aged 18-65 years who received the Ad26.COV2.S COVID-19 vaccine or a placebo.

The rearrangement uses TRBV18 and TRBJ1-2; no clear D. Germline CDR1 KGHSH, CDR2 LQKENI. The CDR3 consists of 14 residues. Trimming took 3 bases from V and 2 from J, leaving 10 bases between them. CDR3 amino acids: CASSPAARNYGYTF. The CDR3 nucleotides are TGTGCCAGCTCACCCGCTGCCAGGAACTATGGCTACACCTTC.

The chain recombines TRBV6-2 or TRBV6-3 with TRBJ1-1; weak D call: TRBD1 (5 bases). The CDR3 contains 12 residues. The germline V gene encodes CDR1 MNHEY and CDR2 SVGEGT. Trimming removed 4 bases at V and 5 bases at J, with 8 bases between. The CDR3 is CASSSGYTEAFF. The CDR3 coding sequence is TGTGCCAGCAGTTCAGGGTATACTGAAGCTTTCTTT.

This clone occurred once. In nucleotides, the CDR3 is TGTGCCAGCAGCCTGGGGGGTATAGCTAACTATGGCTACACCTTC. It yields the protein CASSLGGIANYGYTF. The chain links TRBV11-3 to TRBJ1-2; possible D gene TRBD1, 5 bases. The CDR3 runs 15 residues. Germline values: CDR1 SGHNT, CDR2 YENEEA. With 5 bases removed from V and 0 bases from J, the gap between germline ends came to 13 bases.

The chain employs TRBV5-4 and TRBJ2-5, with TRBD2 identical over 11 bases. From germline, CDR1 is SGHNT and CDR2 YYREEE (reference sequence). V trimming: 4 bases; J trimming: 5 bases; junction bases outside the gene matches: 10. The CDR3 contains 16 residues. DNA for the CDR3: TGTGCCAGCAGCCGGGGTCCTAGCGGGAGGATGGAGACCCAGTACTTC. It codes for CASSRGPSGRMETQYF. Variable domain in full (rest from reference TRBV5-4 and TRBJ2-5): ETGVTQSPTHLIKTRGQQVTLRCSSQSGHNTVSWYQQALGQGPQFIFQYYREEENGRGNFPPRFSGLQFPNYSSELNVNALELDDSALYLCASSRGPSGRMETQYFGPGTRLLVL.

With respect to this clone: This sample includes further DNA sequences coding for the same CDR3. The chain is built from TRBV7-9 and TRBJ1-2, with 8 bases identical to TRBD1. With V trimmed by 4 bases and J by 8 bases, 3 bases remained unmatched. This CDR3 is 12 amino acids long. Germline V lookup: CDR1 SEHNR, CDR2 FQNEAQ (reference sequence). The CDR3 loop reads CASSWDRLGYTF. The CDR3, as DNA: TGTGCCAGCAGCTGGGACAGGCTGGGCTACACCTTC.

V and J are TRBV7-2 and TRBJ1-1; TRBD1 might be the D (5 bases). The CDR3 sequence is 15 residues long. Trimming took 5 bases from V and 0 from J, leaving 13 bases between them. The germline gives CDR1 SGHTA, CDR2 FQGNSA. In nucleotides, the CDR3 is TGTGCCAGCAGCGCCCGACAGTCGTTGAACACTGAAGCTTTCTTT. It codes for CASSARQSLNTEAFF.

The CDR3 sequence is CASSLVLRGVTEAFF. CDR3 in DNA: TGTGCCAGCAGCTTAGTACTCCGGGGAGTCACTGAAGCTTTCTTT. This chain joins TRBV7-9 and TRBJ1-1; D is undetermined. This CDR3 spans 15 amino acids. Looked up from germline, CDR1 is SEHNR and CDR2 is FQNEAQ (reference sequence). The V end lost 1 base, the J end lost 4 bases, and 13 bases lay between the germline ends.

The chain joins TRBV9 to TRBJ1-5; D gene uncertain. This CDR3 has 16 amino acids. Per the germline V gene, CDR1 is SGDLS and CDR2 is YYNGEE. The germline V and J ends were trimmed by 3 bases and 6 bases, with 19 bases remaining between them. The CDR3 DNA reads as TGTGCCAGCAGCGCCGGAAAGGGAGGGATTAGTCAGCCCCAGCATTTT. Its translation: CASSAGKGGISQPQHF.

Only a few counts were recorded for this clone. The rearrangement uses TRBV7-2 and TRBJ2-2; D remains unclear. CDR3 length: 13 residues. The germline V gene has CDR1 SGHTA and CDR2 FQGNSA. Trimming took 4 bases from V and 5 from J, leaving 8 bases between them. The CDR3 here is CASSSLGTGELFF. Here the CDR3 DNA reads TGTGCCAGCAGCTCCCTAGGGACCGGGGAGCTGTTTTTT. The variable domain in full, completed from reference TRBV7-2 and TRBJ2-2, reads GAGVSQSPSNKVTEKGKDVELRCDPISGHTALYWYRQSLGQGLEFLIYFQGNSAPDKSGLPSDRFSAERTGGSVSTLTIQRTQQEDSAVYLCASSSLGTGELFFGEGSRLTVL.

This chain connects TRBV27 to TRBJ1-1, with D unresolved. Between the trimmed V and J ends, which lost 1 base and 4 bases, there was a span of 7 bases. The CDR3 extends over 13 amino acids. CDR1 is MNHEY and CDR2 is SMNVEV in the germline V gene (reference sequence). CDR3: CASSLYSGTEAFF. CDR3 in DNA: TGTGCCAGCAGTTTATACAGCGGCACTGAAGCTTTCTTT.

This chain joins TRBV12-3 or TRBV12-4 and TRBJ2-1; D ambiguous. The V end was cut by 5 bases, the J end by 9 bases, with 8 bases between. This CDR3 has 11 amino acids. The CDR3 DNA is TGTGCCAGCAGTCCCCTGGGTGAGCAGTTCTTC. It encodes CASSPLGEQFF.

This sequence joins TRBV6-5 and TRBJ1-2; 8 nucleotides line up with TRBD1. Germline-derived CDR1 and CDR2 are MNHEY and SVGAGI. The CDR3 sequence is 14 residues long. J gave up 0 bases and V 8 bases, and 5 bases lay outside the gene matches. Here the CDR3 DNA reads TGTGCCAGCGGCAACAGGGGGACTAACTATGGCTACACCTTC. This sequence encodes CASGNRGTNYGYTF.

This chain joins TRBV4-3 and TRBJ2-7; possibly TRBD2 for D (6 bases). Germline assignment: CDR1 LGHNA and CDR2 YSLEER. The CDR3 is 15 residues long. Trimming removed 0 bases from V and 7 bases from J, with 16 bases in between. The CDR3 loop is CASSQDGYGSREQYF. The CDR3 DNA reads TGCGCCAGCAGCCAAGATGGGTACGGGAGTCGGGAGCAGTACTTC.

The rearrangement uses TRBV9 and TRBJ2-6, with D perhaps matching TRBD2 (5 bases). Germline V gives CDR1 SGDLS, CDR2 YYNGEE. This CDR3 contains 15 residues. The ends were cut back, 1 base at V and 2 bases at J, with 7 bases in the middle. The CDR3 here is CASSVPGTGANVLTF. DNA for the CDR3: TGTGCCAGCAGCGTACCGGGGACTGGGGCCAACGTCCTGACTTTC.

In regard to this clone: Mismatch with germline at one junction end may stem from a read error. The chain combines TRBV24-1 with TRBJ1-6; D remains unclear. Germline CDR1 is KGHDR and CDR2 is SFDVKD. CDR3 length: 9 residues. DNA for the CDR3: TGTGCCGCCAGATTCACCCTCCACTTT. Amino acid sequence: CAARFTLHF.

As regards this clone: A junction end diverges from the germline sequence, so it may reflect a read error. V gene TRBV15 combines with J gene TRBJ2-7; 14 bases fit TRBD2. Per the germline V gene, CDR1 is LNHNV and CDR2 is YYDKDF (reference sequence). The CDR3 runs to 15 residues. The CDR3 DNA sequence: TGTGCCACCAGAAGAGGGACTAGCGGGGGCGACGAGCAGTACTTC. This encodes CATRRGTSGGDEQYF.

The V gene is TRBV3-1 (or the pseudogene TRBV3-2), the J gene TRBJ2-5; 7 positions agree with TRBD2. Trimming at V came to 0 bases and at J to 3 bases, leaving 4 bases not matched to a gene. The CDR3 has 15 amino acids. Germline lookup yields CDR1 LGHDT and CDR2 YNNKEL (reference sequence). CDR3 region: CASSQDWGGEETQYF. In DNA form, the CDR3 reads TGTGCCAGCAGCCAAGATTGGGGGGGTGAAGAGACCCAGTACTTC.

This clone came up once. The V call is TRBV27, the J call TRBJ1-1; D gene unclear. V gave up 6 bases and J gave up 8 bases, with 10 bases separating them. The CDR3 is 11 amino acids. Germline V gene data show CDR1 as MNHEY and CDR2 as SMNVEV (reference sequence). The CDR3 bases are TGTGCCAGCAGCTGGAGGTCCGAAGCTTTCTTT. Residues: CASSWRSEAFF.

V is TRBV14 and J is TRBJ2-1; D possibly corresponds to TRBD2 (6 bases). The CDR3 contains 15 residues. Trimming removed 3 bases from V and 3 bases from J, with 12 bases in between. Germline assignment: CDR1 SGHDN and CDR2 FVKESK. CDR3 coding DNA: TGTGCCAGCAGCCACATGGCGGGACTCTACAATGAGCAGTTCTTC. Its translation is CASSHMAGLYNEQFF.

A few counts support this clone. The CDR3, as DNA: TGTGCCAGCAGCTTAACATCTAACACTGAAGCTTTCTTT. Protein product: CASSLTSNTEAFF. V is TRBV7-3 and J is TRBJ1-1; D uncertain. The CDR3 covers 13 residues. Trimming shortened V by 0 bases and J by 2 bases, and 4 bases separated the two germline ends. Germline CDR1 and CDR2: SGHTA and FQGTGA.

This CDR3 reads CASSPYTGNQPQHF. CDR3 nucleotide sequence: TGTGCCAGCAGCCCTTATACGGGCAATCAGCCCCAGCATTTT. This chain links TRBV7-2 with TRBJ1-5; no firm D call. Per the germline V gene, CDR1 is SGHTA and CDR2 is FQGNSA. Trimming removed 5 bases from V and 2 bases from J, with 10 bases in between. The CDR3 length is 14 residues.